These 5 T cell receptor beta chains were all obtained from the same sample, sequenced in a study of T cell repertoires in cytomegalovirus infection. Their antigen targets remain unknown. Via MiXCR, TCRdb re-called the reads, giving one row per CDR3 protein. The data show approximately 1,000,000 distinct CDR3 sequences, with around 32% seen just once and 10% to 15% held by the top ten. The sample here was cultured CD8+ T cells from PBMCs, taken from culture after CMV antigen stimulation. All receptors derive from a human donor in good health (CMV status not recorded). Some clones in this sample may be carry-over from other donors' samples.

The CDR3 spells CASSLEQGAHSGYTF. CDR3 DNA: TGTGCCAGCAGCTTAGAACAGGGGGCGCATAGTGGCTACACCTTC. The genes are TRBV7-9 and TRBJ1-2, with 9 bases aligning to TRBD1. Per germline, CDR1 SEHNR and CDR2 FQNEAQ (reference sequence). V was pared by 1 base and J by 7 bases, with 7 bases of the junction left unmatched. The CDR3 length is 15 residues.

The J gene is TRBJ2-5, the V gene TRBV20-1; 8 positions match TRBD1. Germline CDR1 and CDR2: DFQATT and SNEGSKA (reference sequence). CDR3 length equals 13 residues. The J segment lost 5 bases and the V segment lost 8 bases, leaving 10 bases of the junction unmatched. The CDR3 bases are TGCAGTTTCGGACAGGGCGATTGGGAGACCCAGTACTTC. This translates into CSFGQGDWETQYF.

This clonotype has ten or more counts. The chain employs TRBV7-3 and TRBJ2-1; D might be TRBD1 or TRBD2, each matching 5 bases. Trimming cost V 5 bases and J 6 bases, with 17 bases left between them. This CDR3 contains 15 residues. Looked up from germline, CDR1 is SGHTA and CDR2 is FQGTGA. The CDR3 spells CASSTEGTRGNEQFF. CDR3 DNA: TGTGCCAGCAGCACCGAAGGGACCCGGGGCAATGAGCAGTTCTTC. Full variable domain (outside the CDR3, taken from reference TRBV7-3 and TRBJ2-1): GAGVSQTPSNKVTEKGKYVELRCDPISGHTALYWYRQSLGQGPEFLIYFQGTGAADDSGLPNDRFFAVRPEGSVSTLKIQRTERGDSAVYLCASSTEGTRGNEQFFGPGTRLTVL.

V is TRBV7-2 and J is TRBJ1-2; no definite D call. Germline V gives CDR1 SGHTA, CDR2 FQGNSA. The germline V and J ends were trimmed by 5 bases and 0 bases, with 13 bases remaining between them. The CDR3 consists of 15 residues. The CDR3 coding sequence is TGTGCCAGCAGCGTCCCCGGCGGATCTAACTATGGCTACACCTTC. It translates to CASSVPGGSNYGYTF.

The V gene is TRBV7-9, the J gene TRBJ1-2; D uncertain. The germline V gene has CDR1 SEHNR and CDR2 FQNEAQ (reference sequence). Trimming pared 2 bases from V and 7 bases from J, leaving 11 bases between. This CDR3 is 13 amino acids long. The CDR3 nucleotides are TGTGCCAGCAGCTTAAAGGACCCCGGTGGCTACACCTTC. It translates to CASSLKDPGGYTF.